This T cell receptor (beta chain) derives from a study of T cell repertoires in cytomegalovirus infection. Study summary: Through public TCR beta signatures, both CMV infection and matching HLA type were indicated. Points from the study as a whole: The response measured ex vivo was dominated by TCR beta clonotypes (HLA-C-restricted and CMV-specific). The study identified carriers of CMV plus the relevant HLA from cumulative public TCR beta family frequency.

This clonotype has only a few counts. The antigen remains unidentified. J was trimmed by 9 bases and V by 0 bases; bases with no gene match: 10. Germline V gene lookup returns CDR1 MGHRA and CDR2 YSYEKL. The CDR3 consists of 15 residues. Each CDR3 protein is one row after TCRdb ran MiXCR on the reads. Among under 150,000 distinct CDR3 sequences listed, 20% to 30% were seen once. The sequenced sample was PBMCs, sequenced either directly or after in vitro stimulation (not recorded which). The receptor comes from a human donor in good health (CMV status not recorded). Some clones in this sample may be carry-over from other donors' samples. The V call is TRBV4-1, the J call TRBJ2-7, with 8 bases fitting TRBD2. CDR3 loop: CASSQDMASGWGQYF. The CDR3 nucleotides read TGCGCCAGCAGCCAAGATATGGCTAGCGGGTGGGGGCAGTACTTC.